The T cell receptor (beta chain) under discussion was sequenced for a study of human T cells and chemical hapten exposure. This CDR3 is built from 17 residues. Germline V CDR1 and CDR2: WNHNN, SYGVQD (reference sequence). V shed 5 bases and J shed 0 bases, with 14 bases lying between them. This clonotype occurred a few times. One entry per CDR3 protein, called by TCRdb with MiXCR from the RACE reads. The table lists more than 100,000 distinct CDR3 sequences, roughly an eighth of them singletons, with about 0.85% in the top ten. The time point: patch test 1, 2 weeks after DPC sensitization. Treatment meaning: therapeutic diphenylcyclopropenone sensitization with weekly scalp DPC.

This chain connects TRBV10-1 to TRBJ2-6, with D possibly being TRBD1 (5 bases). Source: whole blood, taken in connection with sensitization to the hapten diphenylcyclopropenone (DPC). This TCR came from a man aged 18 to 29 with alopecia areata. Some clones in this sample may be carry-over from other donors' samples. This chain's CDR3 is CASSQNTGLSGANVLTF. The CDR3 bases are TGCGCCAGCAGTCAGAATACAGGTCTCTCTGGGGCCAACGTCCTGACTTTC.